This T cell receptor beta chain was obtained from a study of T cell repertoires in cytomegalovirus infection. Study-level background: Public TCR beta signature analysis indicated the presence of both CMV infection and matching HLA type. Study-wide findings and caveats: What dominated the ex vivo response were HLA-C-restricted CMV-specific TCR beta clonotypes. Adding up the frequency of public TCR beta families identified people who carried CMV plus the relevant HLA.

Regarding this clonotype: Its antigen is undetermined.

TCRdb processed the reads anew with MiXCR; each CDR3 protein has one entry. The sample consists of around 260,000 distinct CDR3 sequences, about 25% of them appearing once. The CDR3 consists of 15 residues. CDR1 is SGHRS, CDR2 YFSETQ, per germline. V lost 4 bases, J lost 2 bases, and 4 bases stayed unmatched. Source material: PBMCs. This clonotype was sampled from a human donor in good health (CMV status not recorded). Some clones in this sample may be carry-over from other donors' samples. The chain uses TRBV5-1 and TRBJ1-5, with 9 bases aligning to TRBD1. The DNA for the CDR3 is TGCGCCAGCAGCAAAACAGGGGGCGGCAATCAGCCCCAGCATTTT. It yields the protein CASSKTGGGNQPQHF.